These T cell receptor beta chains were read from a single sample in a study of cytomegalovirus exposure and HLA in healthy donors. Profiled with immunoSEQ multiplex PCR; TCRdb holds only in-frame clones, not every one. The sample has 110,000 to 150,000 clones; roughly 83% are singletons. What was sequenced was PBMCs. Source of these receptors: a man aged 40-50 years in good health and CMV-seropositive. Each CDR3 is given with its conserved first and last residue. Each record gives: V gene, D gene, clone size, J gene, CDR3 DNA, CDR3 protein. The D gene is left open where the match is weak. Only some rows state a clone size, as once, few, many or a class for expanded clones.

>TRBV6-5|TRBD1|-|TRBJ2-1
TGTGCCAGCAGTTACGCCGGGACAGGGTACAATGAGCAGTTCTTC
CASSYAGTGYNEQFF
>TRBV11-2|TRBD2|-|TRBJ2-4
TGTGCCAGCAGCTTACTAGCGGGGGTAGCCAAAAACATTCAGTACTTC
CASSLLAGVAKNIQYF
>TRBV11-3|-|-|TRBJ2-3
TGTGCCAGCAGCCCCCGTATTGATACGCAGTATTTT
CASSPRIDTQYF
>TRBV11-2|-|once|TRBJ2-7
TGTGCCAGCAGTCTACGATCTACGGGTCAGCAGTACTTC
CASSLRSTGQQYF
>TRBV4-1|-|-|TRBJ1-2
TGCGCCAGCAGCAAATCAGGGGAGCACACCTTC
CASSKSGEHTF
>TRBV27|TRBD1|-|TRBJ1-1
TGTGCCAGCAGTTACAGGGGAGTGGGCACTGAAGCTTTCTTT
CASSYRGVGTEAFF
>TRBV9|TRBD1|once|TRBJ1-2
TGTGCCAGCAGCCCCCCGACCGGGACAGCCTATGGCTACACCTTC
CASSPPTGTAYGYTF
>TRBV6-5|TRBD1|-|TRBJ1-5
TGTGCCAGCAGCCACTACCCGGACAGGGTTCAGCCCCAGCATTTT
CASSHYPDRVQPQHF
>TRBV30|TRBD1|-|TRBJ1-2
TGTGCCTGGAACGCAGGGGGTAACTATGGCTACACCTTC
CAWNAGGNYGYTF
>TRBV11-2|-|-|TRBJ2-1
TGTGCCAGCAGTCGAGGCCTCCTAGGAAACCGCAGCTCCTACAATGAGCAGTTCTTC
CASSRGLLGNRSSYNEQFF
>TRBV7-2|-|-|TRBJ2-3
TGTGCCAGCAGCTTAGTTAGCGACACAGATACGCAGTATTTT
CASSLVSDTDTQYF
>TRBV10-3|TRBD1|-|TRBJ2-3
TGTGCCATCAGTGACCGGGGCTTACTACAGGGGACGCAGTATTTT
CAISDRGLLQGTQYF
>TRBV27|TRBD1|-|TRBJ1-4
TGTGCCAGCAGTCGTCAGGGGGGAGTAGGGGAAAAACTGTTTTTT
CASSRQGGVGEKLFF
>TRBV7-6|-|-|TRBJ2-2
TGTGCCAGCAGCTTGGACTCAAACACCGGGGAGCTGTTTTTT
CASSLDSNTGELFF
>TRBV1|-|-|TRBJ2-1
TGCACCAGCAGCCAAGAATATGGGGGAGGGGATAATGAGCAGTTCTTC
CTSSQEYGGGDNEQFF
>TRBV18|TRBD2|-|TRBJ2-1
TGTGCCAGCTCACCACTCGGACTAGCGGGGGCCAATGAGCAGTTCTTC
CASSPLGLAGANEQFF
>TRBV5-6|-|few|TRBJ2-5
TGTGCCAGCAGCTCCAGGGAGACCCAGTACTTC
CASSSRETQYF
>TRBV19|TRBD1|-|TRBJ2-7
TGTGCCAGTAGGGGGACAGACTGGCGCGAGCAGTACTTC
CASRGTDWREQYF
>TRBV10-3|-|-|TRBJ1-4
TGTGCCATCAGTGAGACAACAACTAATGAAAAACTGTTTTTT
CAISETTTNEKLFF
>TRBV5-1|TRBD1|-|TRBJ2-5
TGCGCCAGCAGTAGACAGGGGAGGAAGGAAGAGACCCAGTACTTC
CASSRQGRKEETQYF
>TRBV9|-|-|TRBJ1-5
TGTGCCAGCAGCTCCTCGGGGGTCAATCAGCCCCAGCATTTT
CASSSSGVNQPQHF
>TRBV23-1|-|-|TRBJ2-6
TGCGCCAGCAGTCAGGGGGCGGATGGGGCCAACGTCCTGACTTTC
CASSQGADGANVLTF
>TRBV9|-|-|TRBJ2-7
TGTGCCAGCAGCAAAAGTTCCCCCGCCTACGAGCAGTACTTC
CASSKSSPAYEQYF
>TRBV5-4|-|few|TRBJ1-6
TGTGCCAGCAGCAACGAGTTTCAGGATTCACCCCTCCACTTT
CASSNEFQDSPLHF
>TRBV29-1|TRBD1|-|TRBJ2-5
TGCAGCGTGGACAGGGGGCGAGGGGAGACCCAGTACTTC
CSVDRGRGETQYF
>TRBV5-1|TRBD1|-|TRBJ2-7
TGCGCCAGCAGCTTGGATCCGGGACAGGGTAACGAGCAGTACTTC
CASSLDPGQGNEQYF
>TRBV27|-|-|TRBJ2-1
TGTGCCACTCGCGGGGGCCCTTACAATGAGCAGTTCTTC
CATRGGPYNEQFF
>TRBV5-4|-|-|TRBJ2-7
TGTGCCAGCAGCTTGGGTGGGGGCAGGACTTGGGACGAGCAGTACTTC
CASSLGGGRTWDEQYF
>TRBV4-1|-|-|TRBJ2-5
TGCGCCAGCAGTGAGGTATGGCGGAGGACGCAAGAGACCCAGTACTTC
CASSEVWRRTQETQYF
>TRBV5-6|-|-|TRBJ2-7
TGTGCCAGCACCTTGGAGGGGAAGACCTACGAGCAGTACTTC
CASTLEGKTYEQYF
>TRBV7-2|TRBD2|-|TRBJ2-1
TGTGCCAGCAGCTTAGAGGGCGGGGGCTCCTACAATGAGCAGTTCTTC
CASSLEGGGSYNEQFF
>TRBV6-5|-|-|TRBJ1-2
TGTGCCAGCAGGCAACAGGAGCTACTTAACTATGGCTACACCTTC
CASRQQELLNYGYTF
>TRBV7-8|TRBD1|-|TRBJ1-1
TGTGCCAGCAGCTTAGGCCCTAAGACAGGGAGTGGGACTGAAGCTTTCTTT
CASSLGPKTGSGTEAFF
>TRBV27|-|-|TRBJ1-5
TGTGCCAGCAGTTTATATCCCAGGTCGGGCAATCAGCCCCAGCATTTT
CASSLYPRSGNQPQHF
>TRBV7-9|-|-|TRBJ1-3
TGTGCCAGCAGGGAGAACTCTGGAAACACCATATATTTT
CASRENSGNTIYF
>TRBV30|-|-|TRBJ1-1
TGTGCCTGGAGTGTGACGGGGGGAGCTTTCTTT
CAWSVTGGAFF
>TRBV18|-|-|TRBJ2-1
TGTGCCAGCTCACCAAGCGTCTCCTACAATGAGCAGTTCTTC
CASSPSVSYNEQFF
>TRBV30|TRBD1|-|TRBJ2-1
TGTGCCTGGAGGGGGCCCGGGACAGGGAACAATGAGCAGTTCTTC
CAWRGPGTGNNEQFF
>TRBV10-2|-|few|TRBJ2-5
TGCGCCAGCAGTCCCGGGACTGCGCAAGAGACCCAGTACTTC
CASSPGTAQETQYF
>TRBV29-1|-|-|TRBJ1-3
TGCAGCGTTGAAGCTCCCCTCGAGGGAAACACCATATATTTT
CSVEAPLEGNTIYF
>TRBV6-5|TRBD1|-|TRBJ1-2
TGTGCCAGCAGTTACTCGATGCGGACAGGGAGCTACACCTTC
CASSYSMRTGSYTF
>TRBV15|TRBD2|-|TRBJ2-1
TGTGCCACTCAGGGTGGGACTAGCTCCTACAATGAGCAGTTCTTC
CATQGGTSSYNEQFF
>TRBV7-9|-|-|TRBJ2-5
TGTGCCAGCAGCTTAGGGGTAGGCGGGCGAACCCAGTACTTC
CASSLGVGGRTQYF
>TRBV2|TRBD2|-|TRBJ2-1
TGTGCCAGCCGATCCGTAGCGGGGGTGGTGGATGAGCAGTTCTTC
CASRSVAGVVDEQFF
>TRBV7-2|TRBD1|-|TRBJ2-2
TGTGCCAGCAGCTTTGACAGGGCCGGGGAGCTGTTTTTT
CASSFDRAGELFF
>TRBV29-1|TRBD1|-|TRBJ2-7
TGCAGCGTTGAAGATGGGACAGGGGGGGGCTACGAGCAGTACTTC
CSVEDGTGGGYEQYF
>TRBV27|TRBD2|-|TRBJ2-2
TGTGCCAGCAGTCCACCTCCCGGGAGGAGGTCCGGGGAGCTGTTTTTT
CASSPPPGRRSGELFF
>TRBV5-1|TRBD1|few|TRBJ2-2
TGCGCCAGCAGCATAACCGGGACAGGGGAAAGCGGGGAGCTGTTTTTT
CASSITGTGESGELFF
>TRBV18|-|-|TRBJ2-3
TGTGCCAGCTCACCCGCAGGGGGCACAGATACGCAGTATTTT
CASSPAGGTDTQYF
>TRBV5-1|-|-|TRBJ1-3
TGCGCCAGCAGCTTCGAACAGCTAAGCTCTGGAAACACCATATATTTT
CASSFEQLSSGNTIYF